This T cell receptor beta chain was captured in a study of response to subunit inactivated influenza vaccine. TCRdb used MiXCR to reprocess the RT-PCR reads, holding one entry per CDR3 protein. The table includes approximately 290,000 distinct CDR3 sequences, 20% to 25% detected once. This clonotype was recorded at least ten times. Its antigen is as yet unknown. Trimming cost V 5 bases and J 3 bases, with 18 bases left between them. Germline V gives CDR1 SGHTA, CDR2 FQGNSA. This CDR3 is 16 amino acids long. Study-wide results and caveats: The authors proposed limited new T cell recruitment per seasonal influenza vaccination.

This clonotype was sampled from a man between 50 and 70 years old who received an inactivated influenza vaccine. Sequencing used PBMCs from blood, obtained around 22 months after vaccination. The rearrangement uses TRBV7-2 and TRBJ2-3; a weak D match, TRBD2 (6 bases). CDR3 protein: CASSPVGLRGTDTQYF. For the CDR3, the DNA is TGTGCCAGCAGCCCTGTAGGGCTCCGGGGGACAGATACGCAGTATTTT.